This TCR beta chain was observed in a study of human T cells and chemical hapten exposure (dated by TCRdb to the early 2020s). At the level of the whole study: For sensitization, 2% DPC in acetone was applied to an approximately 2 cm by approximately 2 cm area of upper inner arm skin. Patients additionally received weekly therapeutic DPC doses to the scalp throughout the roughly 24-week study period. Patch testing on the upper back used Finn chambers containing 0.01% DPC, with scoring done after 6 days according to International Contact Dermatitis Research Group standards. Most of the patients in the cohort were female, and the cohort covered alopecia areata with under or over 50% scalp involvement, alopecia totalis and alopecia universalis. Libraries were pooled for sequencing, and variation in per-sample TCR yields was attributed mainly to small differences in library volumes within the pool. In alopecia patients, the study followed how the peripheral blood TCR repertoire changed in vivo over primary and secondary sensitization to diphenylcyclopropenone (DPC), a hapten. Patient blood was sampled pre-sensitization (week 0) and at 2, 6 and about 24 weeks after DPC sensitization. Under 30 alopecia patients gave blood for TCR sequencing at one to four time points (pre-sensitization, 2, 6 and 24 weeks). Study-wide findings and limitations: Because every patient had alopecia, a presumed autoimmune disease, the patients' immune response might differ from that of healthy individuals. DPC sensitization did not change how many TCRs were above 1 in 1000 frequency, and no evidence was found of alterations in global repertoire structure. Compared with pre-sensitization or healthy control sets, expanded TCRs formed significantly more large CDR3 similarity clusters, which is consistent with antigen-driven responses. After repeated subsampling, changes were observed in the strength of the expansion versus patch-test correlation and in the threshold at which the correlation became significant. Patch test score correlated positively with the number of PT1 expanded TCRs, reaching significance at thresholds 8, 16 and 32 but not at 4.

The sample's time point label is to be understood as: patch test 2, 6 weeks after DPC sensitization. The sample's treatment or condition label, decoded: therapeutic diphenylcyclopropenone sensitization with weekly scalp DPC. At every patch-test visit, the blood draw took place before the patch test was put on. Patients were considered eligible if aged 18 to 70, diagnosed with alopecia and deemed suitable for DPC therapy, and patients were excluded if pregnant. Total RNA was isolated from unfractionated whole blood collected in Tempus Blood RNA tubes. This clonotype has at least ten counts. The antigen it recognizes is unknown. No base-level quality is on record; no much larger clone is a single base apart. From its cysteine to its phenylalanine, the CDR3 spans 15 amino acids. The sequence is cut down to CDR3 DNA, 45 bases in frame from base 1. The germline ends are 18 bases apart after V is trimmed by 8 bases and J by 2 bases.

The library was built by means of RACE. The instrument was a NextSeq 500. During library preparation, unique molecular identifiers were attached to individual cDNA molecules so that TCRs could be counted quantitatively and reproducibly. Each blood RNA sample was used to sequence both TCR alpha and TCR beta chains. The published analysis was carried out like this. A median of about 100,000 TCRs per sample was observed, with a range of about 20,000 to 690,600. V, J and CDR3 annotation of the TCR reads was carried out using the Decombinator software suite. For the PS versus PT1 abundance plots, all samples were subsampled to the same number of TCRs (28,000). Expanded TCRs were defined as absent before sensitization and observed at least eight times at the 2-week time point. Using fastp at Q25 and MiXCR, TCRdb reprocessed the public reads and kept productive beta chains. CDR3 protein sequences are deduplicated, and each keeps its most common genes and DNA. The V and J calls come from TCRdb's annotation, not from the publication. The sample has approximately 97,000 distinct CDR3 sequences on record, 10% to 12% of them singletons. The ten largest clonotypes hold 3.2% of the sample.

The TCR sequence derives from a woman in her thirties or forties with alopecia areata. Some clones in this sample may be carry-over from other donors' samples. This sample comprised whole blood, obtained in connection with sensitization to the hapten diphenylcyclopropenone (DPC). In this chain, TRBV12-3 or TRBV12-4 is recombined with TRBJ1-1; TRBD1 is perhaps the D gene, given 5 matching bases. The nucleotide sequence reads TGTGCCAGCCGCACGGCACCTGACAGAAACACTGAAGCTTTCTTT. Translation gives CASRTAPDRNTEAFF.